This is a list of T cell receptor beta chains from one sample in a study of CD4 and CD8 cells across lung adenocarcinoma regions. TCRdb reanalysed the PCR reads using MiXCR and keeps one entry per CDR3 protein. The data show some 14,000 distinct CDR3 sequences, roughly 45% seen once. The sample was CD4+ T cells from the center of a lung tumor. The receptor set was obtained from a male donor with lung adenocarcinoma. The CD4 and CD8 labels of this study may be unreliable. CDR3s include the opening cysteine and the closing phenylalanine or tryptophan. A D gene is named only where the DNA matches it firmly. The size of a clone is reported for some rows only, either as once, few or many, or as a class for expanded clones.

V gene	D gene	J gene	clone size	CDR3 DNA	CDR3 protein
TRBV6-1	-	TRBJ2-4	-	TGTGCCAGCAGTGAACACAATGACACTCAGTACTTC	CASSEHNDTQYF
TRBV6-1	TRBD2	TRBJ2-1	-	TGTGCCAGCAGCGGGGTGGGAGGGCGTGAGCAGTTCTTC	CASSGVGGREQFF
TRBV10-1	TRBD2	TRBJ2-2	-	TGCGCCAGCAGTGCTAGCGGTGTGAGCACAGGTAAGCTGTATTTT	CASSASGVSTGKLYF
TRBV20-1	TRBD1	TRBJ2-7	-	TGCAGTATCGACAGGGGCTACGAGCAGTACTTC	CSIDRGYEQYF
TRBV4-1	-	TRBJ2-5	-	TGCGCCAGCAGCCCAGAAGGGGATCCCCGAGAGTCCCAATTTTTC	CASSPEGDPRESQFF
TRBV10-2	TRBD2	TRBJ2-3	few	TGCGCCAGCTCCCCACAGGTAGCGGGGACCGGGGCGCAGTATTTT	CASSPQVAGTGAQYF
TRBV20-1	TRBD2	TRBJ2-7	few	TGCAGTGCTAAACTAGCGGGAGGGTACGAGCAGTACTTC	CSAKLAGGYEQYF
TRBV10-3	TRBD2	TRBJ2-3	-	TGTGCCACCAGACTAGCAGACGCAGATACGCAGTATTTT	CATRLADADTQYF
TRBV25-1	-	TRBJ2-3	-	TGTGCCAGGAGTCTGACAGGCAAAGATACGCAGTACTTT	CARSLTGKDTQYF
TRBV7-2	TRBD1	TRBJ1-2	few	TGTGCCAGCAGCGCAGCCGGGACAGCCAACTATGGCTACACCTTC	CASSAAGTANYGYTF
TRBV5-1	TRBD2	TRBJ2-5	-	TGCGCCAGCAGCTTGGGCACTAGCGGGAGGGTTGAGGAGACCCAGTACTTC	CASSLGTSGRVEETQYF
TRBV27	TRBD2	TRBJ2-1	-	TGTGCCAGCAGTCCCTGGACTAGCGGGAGACTCCAAGAGCCCCAGCACTTC	CASSPWTSGRLQEPQHF
TRBV6-5	TRBD1	TRBJ1-1	many	TGTGCCAGCAGTTACTCGACAGGGGGCACTGAAGCTTTCTTT	CASSYSTGGTEAFF
TRBV7-2	-	TRBJ2-1	-	TGTGCCAGCAGCTTAGTCTCGTACAATGAGCAGTTCTTC	CASSLVSYNEQFF
TRBV25-1	-	TRBJ2-1	-	TGTGCCAGCAGTGTTTCCAGCGTCTACAATGAGCAGTTCTTC	CASSVSSVYNEQFF
TRBV6-4	TRBD2	TRBJ2-3	-	TGTGCCAGCAGCAACAACGGAGCGGGAGGTCGCACAGATACGCAGTATTTT	CASSNNGAGGRTDTQYF
TRBV20-1	-	TRBJ2-5	-	TGCAGTGCTCCGTCGGCCGCTATTGATGAGCAGTACTTC	CSAPSAAIDEQYF
TRBV6-1	-	TRBJ1-2	medium-sized	TGTGCCAGCAGTGAGGTGGGACCGGGGATGGGTGGCTACACCTTC	CASSEVGPGMGGYTF